This T cell receptor beta chain was found in a study of siplizumab effects on memory and regulatory T cells. Whole-study results and caveats: Many proliferating CD4+ or CD8+ clones remained unclassified. Roughly 80-95% of them could not be assigned either a naive or a memory phenotype. The study found naive T cells seemingly more diverse than memory cells and seemingly major alloresponse contributors.

Sequencing was performed with immunoSEQ multiplex PCR; in TCRdb, only in-frame clones are kept and a portion is missing. The sample consists of approximately 98,000 clones, roughly 94% of them appearing once. As for this clone: Its antigen is not identified.

This CDR3 has 14 residues. CDR1 and CDR2 from the germline V gene are ENHRY and SYGVKD. Trimming shortened V by 6 bases and J by 5 bases, and 14 bases separated the two germline ends. The V and J genes are TRBV10-3 and TRBJ2-1; weak D call: TRBD2 (5 bases). The sample taken for sequencing was non-Treg CD4+ T cells sorted from blood. The sequence derives from a human donor in good health. The CDR3 reads CAISIGIPNNEQFF. The CDR3 DNA reads TGTGCCATCAGCATCGGGATTCCTAACAATGAGCAGTTCTTC.